This entry lists 3 T cell receptor beta chains sequenced from one sample in a study of human T cells and chemical hapten exposure. Indicated time point: patch test 2, 6 weeks after DPC sensitization. Stated treatment: therapeutic diphenylcyclopropenone sensitization with weekly scalp DPC. A single record per CDR3 protein comes from TCRdb applying MiXCR to the RACE reads. Among around 99,000 distinct CDR3 sequences listed, 9.5% to 12% were seen once. The sample in question was whole blood, obtained in connection with sensitization to the hapten diphenylcyclopropenone (DPC). Source of these receptors: a middle-aged man with alopecia areata. Some clones in this sample may be carry-over from other donors' samples.

This clonotype was recorded a few times. J is TRBJ2-1 and V is TRBV28; D ambiguous. The CDR3 contains 14 residues. Trimming shortened V by 7 bases and J by 9 bases, and 19 bases separated the two germline ends. The germline V gene encodes CDR1 MDHEN and CDR2 SYDVKM. CDR3: CASTSRSRVSEQFF. The CDR3 bases are TGTGCCAGCACCTCCAGGTCTAGAGTGAGTGAGCAGTTCTTC.

In this sample, this clonotype is medium-sized. The V gene is TRBV3-1, the J gene TRBJ2-1; a possible D gene is TRBD1 (5 bases). The CDR3 is 15 residues long. Germline V gene sequence: CDR1 LGHDT, CDR2 YNNKEL (reference sequence). V was cut by 0 bases and J by 1 base, with 7 bases left in between. The CDR3 region has the DNA TGTGCCAGCAGCCAAGAGGCAGGGTCCTACAATGAGCAGTTCTTC. It yields the protein CASSQEAGSYNEQFF.

This clonotype was seen only a few times. The chain uses TRBV20-1 and TRBJ1-2, with D uncertain. Germline CDR1 reads DFQATT; CDR2 reads SNEGSKA (reference sequence). Deletions cut 0 bases from V and 5 bases from J, with 10 bases between. The CDR3 has 13 amino acids. The CDR3 DNA reads TGCAGTGCTAGAGACAGGACCCTTTATGGCTACACCTTC. It specifies CSARDRTLYGYTF.